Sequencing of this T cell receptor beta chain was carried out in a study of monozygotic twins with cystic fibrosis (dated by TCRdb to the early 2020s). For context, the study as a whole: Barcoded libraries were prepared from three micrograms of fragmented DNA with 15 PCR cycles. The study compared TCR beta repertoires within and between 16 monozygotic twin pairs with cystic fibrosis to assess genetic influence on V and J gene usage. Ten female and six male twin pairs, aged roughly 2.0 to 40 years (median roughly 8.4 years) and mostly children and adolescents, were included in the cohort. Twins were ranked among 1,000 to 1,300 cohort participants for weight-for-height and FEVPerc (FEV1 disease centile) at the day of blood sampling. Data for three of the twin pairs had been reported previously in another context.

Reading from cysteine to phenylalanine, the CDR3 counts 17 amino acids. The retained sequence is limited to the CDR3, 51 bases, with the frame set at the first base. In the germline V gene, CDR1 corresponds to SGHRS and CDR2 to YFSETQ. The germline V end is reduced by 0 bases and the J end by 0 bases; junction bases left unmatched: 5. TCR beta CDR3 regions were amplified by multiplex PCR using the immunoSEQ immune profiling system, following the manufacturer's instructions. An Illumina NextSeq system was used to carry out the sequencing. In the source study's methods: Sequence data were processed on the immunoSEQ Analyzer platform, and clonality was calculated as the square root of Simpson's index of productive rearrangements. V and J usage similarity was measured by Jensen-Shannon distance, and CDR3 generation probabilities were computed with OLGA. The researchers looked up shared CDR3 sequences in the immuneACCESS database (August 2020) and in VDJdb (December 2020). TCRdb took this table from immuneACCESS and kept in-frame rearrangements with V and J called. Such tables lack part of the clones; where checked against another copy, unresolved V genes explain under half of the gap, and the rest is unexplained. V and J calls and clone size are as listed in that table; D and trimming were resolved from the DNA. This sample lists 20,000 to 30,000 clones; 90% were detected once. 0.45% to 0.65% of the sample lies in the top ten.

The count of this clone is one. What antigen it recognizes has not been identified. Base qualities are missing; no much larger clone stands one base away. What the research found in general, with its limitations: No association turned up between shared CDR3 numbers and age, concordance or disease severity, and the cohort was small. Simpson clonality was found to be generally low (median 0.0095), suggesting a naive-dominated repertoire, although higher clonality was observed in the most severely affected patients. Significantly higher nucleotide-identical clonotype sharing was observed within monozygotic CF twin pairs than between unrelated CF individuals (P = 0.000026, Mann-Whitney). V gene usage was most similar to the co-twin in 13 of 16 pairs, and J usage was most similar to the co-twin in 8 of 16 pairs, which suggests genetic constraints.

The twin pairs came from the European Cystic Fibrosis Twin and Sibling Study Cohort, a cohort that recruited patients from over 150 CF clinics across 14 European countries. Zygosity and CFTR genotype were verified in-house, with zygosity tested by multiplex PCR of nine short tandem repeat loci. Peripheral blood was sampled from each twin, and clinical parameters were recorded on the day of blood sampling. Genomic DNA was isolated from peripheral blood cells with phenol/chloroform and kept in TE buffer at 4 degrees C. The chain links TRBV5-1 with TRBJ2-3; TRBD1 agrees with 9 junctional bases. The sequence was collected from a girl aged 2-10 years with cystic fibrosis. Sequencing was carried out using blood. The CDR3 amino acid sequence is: CASSLEPGQGSTDTQYF. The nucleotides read TGCGCCAGCAGCTTGGAACCAGGACAGGGGAGCACAGATACGCAGTATTTT.